This TCR beta chain emerged from a study of T cell repertoires in aging, cancer and after chemotherapy. Across the study: Healthy donor repertoires were recorded over several months to years and showed clear clonal overlap. General study points: No conclusions about immunological memory after chemotherapy can be drawn from the repertoire data. Age-matched healthy donors had significantly more diverse, less clonal blood TCR repertoires than untreated cancer patients.

Deletions cut 4 bases from V and 5 bases from J, with 20 bases between. CDR3 length equals 15 residues. CDR1 is DFQATT and CDR2 is SNEGSKA in the germline V gene (reference sequence). TCR beta rearrangements were amplified from peripheral blood genomic DNA. Rearranged V-D-J TRB sequences were amplified with a mixed TRB-A/B primer pool. A single record per CDR3 protein comes from TCRdb applying MiXCR to the multiplex PCR reads. The sample carries a few thousand distinct CDR3 sequences, roughly 25% recorded once. In regard to this clonotype: Its antigen is currently unknown.

The chain carries TRBV20-1 and TRBJ2-5; weak D call: TRBD2 (6 bases). Input material: blood. This TCR was recovered from a human donor in good health. The donor label of this sample is uncertain. In DNA form, the CDR3 reads TGCAGTGCTACCACCTTATCGGTCGGGAGTGAGACCCAGTACTTC. This sequence encodes CSATTLSVGSETQYF.